The 21 T cell receptor beta chains presented below share a single source sample, sequenced in a study of OX40 agonist ivuxolimab in advanced cancers. Assay used: immunoSEQ multiplex PCR; TCRdb lists only in-frame clones, some missing. Of roughly 80,000 clones detected, 80% to 90% appear once; the ten largest clones hold around 1.5%. Specimen: CD4+ or CD8+ T cells sorted from blood, collected in a trial of the OX40 agonist ivuxolimab. Receptors were obtained from an adult with an advanced solid tumor such as melanoma, head and neck, liver or kidney cancer.

CDR3 in DNA: TGTGCCAGCAGCGTAGCTTCGGGGGGGCCTAGCACAGATACGCAGTATTTT. Translated, it gives CASSVASGGPSTDTQYF. The chain has TRBV9 and TRBJ2-3, with TRBD2 matching 8 bases. Trimming took 0 bases from V and 0 from J; bases not matched to a gene: 6. The CDR3 covers 17 residues. Germline V CDR1 and CDR2: SGDLS, YYNGEE.

The table lists this clone with a few counts. This sequence joins TRBV5-1 and TRBJ1-3, with 11 positions matching TRBD1. J was trimmed by 4 bases and V by 4 bases; bases with no gene match: 4. The CDR3 totals 15 residues. Germline V gene data show CDR1 as SGHRS and CDR2 as YFSETQ. CDR3 sequence (DNA): TGCGCCAGCAGCCAGGACAGGGGGCGAGGAAACACCATATATTTT. It specifies CASSQDRGRGNTIYF.

The chain employs TRBV19 and TRBJ1-5, with 7 bases lining up with TRBD1. The ends lost 3 bases at V and 4 bases at J; junction bases unmatched: 6. The germline V gene encodes CDR1 LNHDA and CDR2 SQIVND (reference sequence). There are 15 residues in the CDR3. CDR3 sequence: CASSMGGQPNQPQHF. The CDR3 DNA sequence: TGTGCCAGTAGTATGGGGGGACAGCCTAATCAGCCCCAGCATTTT.

The CDR3 loop reads CASSLSGYGTDTQYF. The CDR3 DNA sequence: TGTGCCAGCAGCTTAAGCGGATACGGCACAGATACGCAGTATTTT. The V call is TRBV7-3, the J call TRBJ2-3; D not resolved. Trimming took off 1 base at V and 1 base at J, with 9 bases between the two ends. The length of the CDR3 is 15 residues. Germline lookup yields CDR1 SGHTA and CDR2 FQGTGA. The whole variable domain, remainder taken from reference TRBV7-3 and TRBJ2-3, is GAGVSQTPSNKVTEKGKYVELRCDPISGHTALYWYRQSLGQGPEFLIYFQGTGAADDSGLPNDRFFAVRPEGSVSTLKIQRTERGDSAVYLCASSLSGYGTDTQYFGPGTRLTVL.

The V gene is TRBV30, the J gene TRBJ1-4; D gene uncertain. Germline lookup yields CDR1 GTSNPN and CDR2 SVGIG (reference sequence). V dropped 0 bases and J dropped 6 bases, with 11 bases sitting between them. The CDR3 is 14 amino acids. CDR3 nucleotide sequence: TGTGCCTGGAGTGTACACGGGAGGGATGAAAAACTGTTTTTT. Translation gives CAWSVHGRDEKLFF.

The chain couples TRBV6-5 to TRBJ2-5; possibly TRBD1 for D (6 bases). This CDR3 is 14 amino acids long. The V and J ends lost 5 bases and 5 bases respectively, with 15 bases between them. In germline, CDR1 is MNHEY, CDR2 SVGAGI. DNA of the CDR3: TGTGCCAGCAGTCCCCAAGGGGGACGGGAGACCCAGTACTTC. Protein product: CASSPQGGRETQYF.

The chain combines TRBV19 with TRBJ2-5; no reliable D call. CDR1 is LNHDA, CDR2 SQIVND, per germline (reference sequence). V was clipped by 5 bases and J by 3 bases, with 13 bases between them. The CDR3 is made up of 14 amino acids. For the CDR3, the DNA is TGTGCCAGTAGTCACCGATCCAACAAAGAGACCCAGTACTTC. Translation gives CASSHRSNKETQYF.

The gene calls are TRBV28 and TRBJ2-7; 10 nucleotides agree with TRBD2. Germline assignment: CDR1 MDHEN and CDR2 SYDVKM. J was trimmed by 6 bases and V by 6 bases; bases with no gene match: 11. The CDR3 extends over 15 amino acids. In nucleotides, the CDR3 is TGTGCCAGCAGGGGAACTAGCGGGGACGTAGGCGAGCAGTACTTC. Its protein product is CASRGTSGDVGEQYF.

This chain joins TRBV9 and TRBJ1-4; the D is unclear. V shed 0 bases and J shed 7 bases, with 13 bases lying between them. The CDR3 is 15 amino acids. Germline CDR1 and CDR2: SGDLS and YYNGEE. CDR3 coding DNA: TGTGCCAGCAGCGTAGAAGGAGGTTGGGGTGAAAAACTGTTTTTT. Residues: CASSVEGGWGEKLFF.

V usage is TRBV11-2 and J usage is TRBJ2-7, with 7 positions matching TRBD1. From germline, CDR1 is SGHAT and CDR2 FQNNGV. After removal of 0 bases from V and 0 bases from J, the junction contained 8 bases not matched to a gene. The CDR3 is made up of 17 amino acids. The CDR3 DNA sequence: TGTGCCAGCAGCTTAGACTCCCTACAGGGGATCTCCTACGAGCAGTACTTC. Residues: CASSLDSLQGISYEQYF.

This clone occurred once. The V gene is TRBV29-1, the J gene TRBJ1-2; D possibly corresponds to TRBD1 (6 bases). The CDR3 extends over 14 amino acids. CDR1 is SQVTM, CDR2 ANQGSEA, per germline. Deletions cut 1 base from V and 7 bases from J, with 16 bases between. For the CDR3, the DNA is TGCAGCGTTGAAGTCGTTGAAACAGGGTTTGGCTACACCTTC. This encodes CSVEVVETGFGYTF.

V and J are TRBV4-2 and TRBJ2-5, with D uncertain. This CDR3 has 14 residues. Germline CDR1 reads LGHNA; CDR2 reads YNFKEQ. V was clipped by 3 bases and J by 3 bases, with 11 bases between them. CDR3 protein: CASSQEGPKETQYF. The CDR3 nucleotides are TGTGCCAGCAGCCAGGAAGGACCCAAAGAGACCCAGTACTTC.

The genes are TRBV7-9 and TRBJ2-7; TRBD1 is a possible D gene (5 bases). V was cut by 1 base and J by 3 bases, with 13 bases left in between. The length of the CDR3 is 15 residues. Germline V gene lookup returns CDR1 SEHNR and CDR2 FQNEAQ (reference sequence). The CDR3 sequence is CASSLGQGLYYEQYF. DNA for the CDR3: TGTGCCAGCAGCTTAGGTCAGGGTCTTTACTACGAGCAGTACTTC.

V usage is TRBV11-1 and J usage is TRBJ2-2, with 12 nucleotides matching TRBD1. The CDR3 length is 16 residues. CDR1 SGHAT and CDR2 FQDESV come from the germline V gene (reference sequence). V lost 4 bases and J lost 6; bases outside the gene matches: 6. DNA of the CDR3: TGTGCCAGCAGCTCTAGGGACAGGGGGCGTTCCGGGGAGCTGTTTTTT. Its translation: CASSSRDRGRSGELFF.

The gene calls are TRBV28 and TRBJ2-5, with 12 bases identical to TRBD1. The V gene's germline CDR1 is MDHEN and CDR2 SYDVKM. V shed 6 bases and J 5 bases; nucleotides not matched to a gene: 10. This CDR3 contains 16 residues. The CDR3 is CASSGAGQGARETQYF. The CDR3, as DNA: TGTGCCAGCAGCGGGGCGGGACAGGGGGCTAGGGAGACCCAGTACTTC. Filled out from reference TRBV28 and TRBJ2-5, the complete variable domain reads DVKVTQSSRYLVKRTGEKVFLECVQDMDHENMFWYRQDPGLGLRLIYFSYDVKMKEKGDIPEGYSVSREKKERFSLILESASTNQTSMYLCASSGAGQGARETQYFGPGTRLLVL.

In its sample, this clone was seen a few times. The chain combines TRBV6-1 with TRBJ2-7; 9 positions match TRBD1. This CDR3 has 14 amino acids. Germline lookup yields CDR1 MNHNS and CDR2 SASEGT. The J segment lost 3 bases and the V segment lost 7 bases, leaving 7 bases of the junction unmatched. As DNA, the CDR3 is TGTGCCAGCACACGACAGGGGGTCGGCTACGAGCAGTACTTC. Encoded protein: CASTRQGVGYEQYF.

The CDR3 here is CASSPESWYGYTF. For the CDR3, the DNA is TGTGCCAGCAGCCCTGAATCCTGGTATGGCTACACCTTC. The chain is built from TRBV6-6 and TRBJ1-2; D ambiguous. The CDR3 length is 13 residues. Trimming removed 6 bases from V and 5 bases from J, with 13 bases in between. Germline V gene sequence: CDR1 MNHNY, CDR2 SVGAGI (reference sequence).

This chain joins TRBV28 and TRBJ2-2, with 9 positions matching TRBD1. There are 15 residues in the CDR3. Germline trimming cut 7 bases from V and 6 bases from J; bases unmatched to any gene: 9. Germline V gene data show CDR1 as MDHEN and CDR2 as SYDVKM. The CDR3 loop is CASTRTRQGAGELFF. CDR3 in DNA: TGTGCCAGCACTAGAACTCGACAGGGGGCCGGGGAGCTGTTTTTT. The variable domain in full, completed from reference TRBV28 and TRBJ2-2, reads DVKVTQSSRYLVKRTGEKVFLECVQDMDHENMFWYRQDPGLGLRLIYFSYDVKMKEKGDIPEGYSVSREKKERFSLILESASTNQTSMYLCASTRTRQGAGELFFGEGSRLTVL.

The J gene is TRBJ2-1, the V gene TRBV18, with D tentatively TRBD1 or TRBD2 (5 bases each). The CDR3 has 16 amino acids. Germline values: CDR1 KGHSH, CDR2 LQKENI. The germline V and J ends were trimmed by 3 bases and 0 bases, with 12 bases remaining between them. In nucleotides, the CDR3 is TGTGCCAGCTCACCTCGGGACCGAAGCTCCTACAATGAGCAGTTCTTC. This encodes CASSPRDRSSYNEQFF.

The rearrangement links TRBV18 to TRBJ1-1; TRBD1 might be the D (6 bases). Per the germline V gene, CDR1 is KGHSH and CDR2 is LQKENI. Deletions cut 3 bases from V and 4 bases from J, with 15 bases between. The CDR3 spans 15 residues. This CDR3 reads CASSPAGGRRTEAFF. Written as DNA, the CDR3 is TGTGCCAGCTCACCGGCGGGGGGGCGTCGCACTGAAGCTTTCTTT.

V usage is TRBV5-1 and J usage is TRBJ1-2, with D unclear. V dropped 4 bases and J dropped 4 bases, with 17 bases sitting between them. This CDR3 has 15 residues. Germline V gives CDR1 SGHRS, CDR2 YFSETQ. Here the CDR3 reads CASSPAGSTGYGYTF. The CDR3, as DNA: TGCGCCAGCAGCCCCGCCGGGTCGACGGGCTATGGCTACACCTTC. Complete variable domain (other parts from reference TRBV5-1 and TRBJ1-2): KAGVTQTPRYLIKTRGQQVTLSCSPISGHRSVSWYQQTPGQGLQFLFEYFSETQRNKGNFPGRFSGRQFSNSRSEMNVSTLELGDSALYLCASSPAGSTGYGYTFGSGTRLTVV.